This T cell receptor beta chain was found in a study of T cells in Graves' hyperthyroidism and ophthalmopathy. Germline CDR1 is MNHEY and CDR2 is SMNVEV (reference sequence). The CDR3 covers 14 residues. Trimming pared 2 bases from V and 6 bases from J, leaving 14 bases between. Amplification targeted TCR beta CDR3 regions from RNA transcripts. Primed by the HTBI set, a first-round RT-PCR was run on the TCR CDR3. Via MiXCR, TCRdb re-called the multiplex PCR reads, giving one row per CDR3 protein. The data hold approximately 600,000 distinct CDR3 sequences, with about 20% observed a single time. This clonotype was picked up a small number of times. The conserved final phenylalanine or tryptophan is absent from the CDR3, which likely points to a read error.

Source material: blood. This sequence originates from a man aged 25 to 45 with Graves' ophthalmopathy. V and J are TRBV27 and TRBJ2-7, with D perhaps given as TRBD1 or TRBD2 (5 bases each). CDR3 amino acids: CASSLTGWDAEQYL. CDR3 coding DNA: TGTGCCAGCAGTTTAACCGGGTGGGACGCCGAGCAGTACCTC.